This T cell receptor (beta chain) was captured by sequencing in a study of vaccination and CD4 T cells after COVID-19. V was pared by 3 bases and J by 0 bases, with 9 bases between. The CDR3 sequence is 15 residues long. Germline-derived CDR1 and CDR2 are SNHLY and FYNNEI. Comment on this clonotype: Its antigen is still unknown.

With the Oncomine TCR Beta short-read assay, DNA from cultured CD4+ T cells was sequenced. MiXCR, run by TCRdb on the PCR reads, gives a single entry per CDR3 protein. The data contain 11,000 or so distinct CDR3 sequences, less than 35% of them singletons. Treatment noted: approximately 11-day PBMC culture with coronavirus spike peptide pools or control peptides (ViraFEST assay). The sample was cultured CD4+ T cells from blood. This chain links TRBV2 with TRBJ2-4, with D unclear. This TCR was recovered from a human donor with COVID-19. This CDR3 reads CASSDKALAKNIQYF. DNA for the CDR3: TGTGCCAGCAGTGATAAAGCATTAGCCAAAAACATTCAGTACTTC. Full variable domain (remainder filled in from reference TRBV2 and TRBJ2-4): EPEVTQTPSHQVTQMGQEVILRCVPISNHLYFYWYRQILGQKVEFLVSFYNNEISEKSEIFDDQFSVERPDGSNFTLKIRSTKLEDSAMYFCASSDKALAKNIQYFGAGTRLSVL.